The clone carrying this TCR beta chain was observed at least ten times. Its antigen is still unknown. Other autoimmune diseases, uncontrolled infections, pregnancy and lactation each led to patient exclusion. CDR3 regions of TCR beta were amplified from RNA transcripts. The workflow started with a first-round RT-PCR run with HTBI primers and then moved on to a second-round multiplex PCR. TCRdb called the multiplex PCR reads again in MiXCR, with one record for every CDR3 protein. The sample carries fewer than 350,000 distinct CDR3 sequences, roughly 16% recorded once. The data were taken from a study of Graves' ophthalmopathy and Graves' hyperthyroidism. Regarding the study as a whole: Appearing in blood as well were most expanded thyroid clonotypes above 0.001 frequency.

The CDR3 loop spans 14 amino acids. The V end was cut by 7 bases, the J end by 6 bases, with 19 bases between. The clonotype comes from an adult man with Graves' ophthalmopathy. The specimen was peripheral blood. V is TRBV12-3 or TRBV12-4 and J is TRBJ2-7, with D perhaps assigned TRBD1 or TRBD2 (6 bases each). The CDR3 nucleotides read TGTGCCAGCACGTCACTCAAGGGGGGACTCGAGCAGTACTTC. Its protein product is CASTSLKGGLEQYF.